This T cell receptor beta chain was captured by sequencing in a study of blood T cell repertoires in COVID-19. Overall study: The samples span acute and convalescent COVID-19 from the United States, Italy and Spain.

Original data processing: Reference gene primer amplification gave estimated nucleated cell counts. Only in-frame clones appear in the TCRdb table, and some are missing; sequencing was by immunoSEQ multiplex PCR. Clonal size and the V and J genes are those of that table, whereas D and trimming came from the DNA. The profile shows about 400,000 clones, 80% to 90% of them singletons. This clonotype was obtained from a woman in her thirties with active or convalescent COVID-19. The specimen sequenced was peripheral blood.

The CDR3 bases are TGTGCCAGCAGAGAACTTAACCGGGACAGGGCTAGTTCAGGTGAAAAACTGTTTTTT. Protein sequence: CASRELNRDRASSGEKLFF. The chain employs TRBV2 and TRBJ1-4, with 9 positions matching TRBD1. Germline CDR1 and CDR2: SNHLY and FYNNEI. This CDR3 spans 19 amino acids. Trimming cost V 6 bases and J 7 bases; bases outside gene matches: 21. Combining the CDR3 with reference TRBV2 and TRBJ1-4 gives the whole variable domain EPEVTQTPSHQVTQMGQEVILRCVPISNHLYFYWYRQILGQKVEFLVSFYNNEISEKSEIFDDQFSVERPDGSNFTLKIRSTKLEDSAMYFCASRELNRDRASSGEKLFFGSGTQLSVL.